This T cell receptor beta chain is drawn from a study of tumor-infiltrating lymphocytes in localized non-small cell lung cancer. Study summary: From each patient, both tumor and uninvolved lung, non-adjacent to tumor, were sampled.

TCRdb's table, derived via immunoSEQ multiplex PCR, lists solely in-frame clones and lacks some. This table has roughly 2,000 clones, about 50% appearing once. Germline CDR1 GTSNPN, CDR2 SVGIG (reference sequence). Trimming cost V 1 base and J 4 bases, with 8 bases left between them. The CDR3 is made up of 13 amino acids. Sample: uninvolved lung tissue not adjacent to the tumor. The source of this sequence is a human donor with non-small cell lung cancer. Some clones in this sample may be carry-over from other donors' samples. The V gene is TRBV30, the J gene TRBJ1-5; D possibly corresponds to TRBD1 (5 bases). This CDR3 is CAWSGGGNQPQHF. The CDR3 DNA sequence: TGTGCCTGGAGTGGGGGGGGTAATCAGCCCCAGCATTTT.